These T cell receptor beta chains were read from a single sample in a study of patients and donors after allogeneic stem cell transplantation. TCRdb independently ran MiXCR on the RT-PCR reads; one entry per CDR3 protein. This table has some 200,000 distinct CDR3 sequences, around two fifths appearing once. The sample comprised blood, either unsorted or a sorted T cell fraction (not recorded which). All receptors derive from a human donor who was either an allogeneic HSCT recipient or a stem cell or donor lymphocyte infusion donor (not recorded which). It is not recorded whose cells these are; they may come from a transplant donor. Each CDR3 is given with its conserved first and last residue. A D gene is named only where the DNA matches it firmly. Not all rows give a size; the values are once, few, many and, for expanded clones, a class.

>TRBD1|TRBV7-9|TRBJ1-1|few|16
CASTSNTRGLNTEAFF
>TRBD2|TRBV7-6|TRBJ2-1|few|16
CASGRPPGLSYNEQFF
>NA|TRBV3-1|TRBJ1-5|few|14
CASSQGGVNQPQHF
>TRBD2|TRBV6-2/TRBV6-3|TRBJ2-7|NA|14
CASRPAGGPYEQYF
>NA|TRBV6-6|TRBJ2-7|NA|14
CASSLLNPSYEQYF
>TRBD1|TRBV27|TRBJ1-2|few|16
CASSLGGQRAHYGYTF
>TRBD2|TRBV29-1|TRBJ2-1|NA|19
CSVEGWAGLASVSYNEQFF
>NA|TRBV3-2|TRBJ2-3|few|14
CASLTSGKPDTQYF
>NA|TRBV6-6|TRBJ2-2|few|17
CASSYILGTRGTGELFF
>NA|TRBV14|TRBJ1-1|few|16
CASSQSSPGPTTEAFF
>NA|TRBV3-1|TRBJ2-5|NA|14
CASSPVRYQETQYF
>TRBD2|TRBV4-3|TRBJ2-7|NA|14
CASSRGLAAYEQYF